A single sample is the source of the 26 T cell receptor beta chains below, sequenced in a study of cytomegalovirus exposure and HLA in healthy donors. TCRdb's table, derived via immunoSEQ multiplex PCR, lists solely in-frame clones and lacks some. This table has 150,000 to 200,000 clones, 80% to 85% appearing once. Material: PBMCs. All receptors derive from a woman in her twenties or thirties in good health and CMV-seronegative.

This chain links TRBV27 with TRBJ1-1, with TRBD1 identical over 8 bases. CDR3 length: 15 residues. Trimming at V came to 5 bases and at J to 4 bases, leaving 9 bases not matched to a gene. Germline CDR1 MNHEY, CDR2 SMNVEV (reference sequence). This CDR3 reads CASSTTGAPSTEAFF. For the CDR3, the DNA is TGTGCCAGCAGTACGACAGGGGCGCCCAGCACTGAAGCTTTCTTT.

This chain uses TRBV28 with TRBJ2-2; 7 nucleotides agree with TRBD1. J was trimmed by 1 base and V by 5 bases; bases with no gene match: 4. The germline gives CDR1 MDHEN, CDR2 SYDVKM. CDR3 length: 15 residues. CDR3 loop: CASSGTVQNTGELFF. The CDR3 bases are TGTGCCAGCAGTGGGACAGTTCAGAACACCGGGGAGCTGTTTTTT.

The rearrangement uses TRBV15 and TRBJ1-2; D perhaps matches TRBD1 (6 bases). Germline loops: CDR1 LNHNV, CDR2 YYDKDF (reference sequence). The CDR3 is 14 amino acids. Trimming stripped 4 bases from V and 2 bases from J, with 11 bases between. CDR3 sequence (DNA): TGTGCCACCAGCAACCGGGACAAAAACTATGGCTACACCTTC. Encoded protein: CATSNRDKNYGYTF.

The CDR3 is CASSPRGQKETQYF. In DNA form, the CDR3 reads TGTGCCAGCAGCCCCCGGGGACAAAAAGAGACCCAGTACTTC. The chain joins TRBV7-6 to TRBJ2-5; perhaps TRBD1 as D (6 bases). The CDR3 runs 14 residues. CDR1 is SGHVS, CDR2 FNYEAQ, per germline. V lost 5 bases, J lost 3 bases, and 13 bases lay in between.

The chain's CDR3 is CASSVASDWGPLSGNTIYF. The CDR3 DNA is TGTGCCAGCAGCGTAGCTAGCGATTGGGGACCTCTCTCTGGAAACACCATATATTTT. J is TRBJ1-3 and V is TRBV9; possibly TRBD1 for D (5 bases). Germline lookup yields CDR1 SGDLS and CDR2 YYNGEE. Trimming removed 0 bases at V and 0 bases at J, with 19 bases between. CDR3 length equals 19 residues.

This clone was seen only once. The chain carries TRBV4-2 and TRBJ2-1; 7 bases agree with TRBD2. With V trimmed by 2 bases and J by 6 bases, 22 bases remained unmatched. The CDR3 contains 20 residues. In germline, CDR1 is LGHNA, CDR2 YNFKEQ. Written as DNA, the CDR3 is TGTGCCAGCAGCCAAAGCCAGGGTGGGTTACTAGCGAGAAAAGGCAATGAGCAGTTCTTC. It encodes CASSQSQGGLLARKGNEQFF.

The J gene is TRBJ2-7, the V gene TRBV2; 8 bases are shared with TRBD2. The CDR3 totals 13 residues. The germline CDR1 and CDR2 sequences are SNHLY and FYNNEI. V trimming: 10 bases; J trimming: 3 bases; junction bases outside the gene matches: 8. DNA for the CDR3: TGTGCCACACTAGCGGCCAAGTTCTACGAGCAGTACTTC. Encoded protein: CATLAAKFYEQYF.

The chain employs TRBV7-6 and TRBJ1-1, with 10 positions matching TRBD1. With V trimmed by 4 bases and J by 6 bases, 5 bases remained unmatched. Per germline, CDR1 SGHVS and CDR2 FNYEAQ. This CDR3 comprises 14 residues. Here the CDR3 reads CASSSDRGTAEAFF. The CDR3 DNA reads TGTGCCAGCAGCTCGGACAGGGGGACTGCTGAAGCTTTCTTT.

To note about this clone: This specimen includes other DNA sequences encoding the same CDR3. The chain is built from TRBV2 and TRBJ1-2, with a possible D match to TRBD1 (5 bases). The germline CDR1 and CDR2 sequences are SNHLY and FYNNEI. This CDR3 comprises 13 residues. Trimming stripped 3 bases from V and 1 base from J, with 6 bases between. CDR3 in amino acids: CASSDQGNYGYTF. Here the CDR3 DNA reads TGTGCCAGCAGTGATCAGGGTAACTATGGCTACACCTTC.

This clone showed up just a few times. This rearrangement joins TRBV18 to TRBJ2-7; 9 nucleotides line up with TRBD1. The germline V gene has CDR1 KGHSH and CDR2 LQKENI. The CDR3 spans 16 residues. V lost 4 bases, J lost 1 base, and 8 bases stayed unmatched. CDR3 sequence: CASSLGTGPPSYEQYF. Here the CDR3 DNA reads TGTGCCAGCTCACTAGGGACAGGGCCCCCTTCCTACGAGCAGTACTTC.

The V and J genes are TRBV5-1 and TRBJ2-1; 9 bases match TRBD1. Germline CDR1 and CDR2: SGHRS and YFSETQ. The V gene end was trimmed by 5 bases and the J gene end by 6 bases; junction bases not matched to a gene: 3. The CDR3 is 13 residues long. The CDR3 bases are TGCGCCAGCAGGGACAGGGGTTTCAATGAGCAGTTCTTC. Its protein product is CASRDRGFNEQFF.

This rearrangement joins TRBV29-1 to TRBJ1-1; D might be TRBD1 (5 bases). The CDR3 has 15 residues. Germline V gives CDR1 SQVTM, CDR2 ANQGSEA. Trimming took 1 base from V and 0 from J, leaving 12 bases between them. Here the CDR3 DNA reads TGCAGCGTTGAAGGAGACAGCAGCCTGAACACTGAAGCTTTCTTT. Residues: CSVEGDSSLNTEAFF.

The CDR3 region has the DNA TGTGCCAGCGGAGCAGGGTCTGACAGCTCCTACGAGCAGTACTTC. Protein sequence: CASGAGSDSSYEQYF. The chain carries TRBV7-6 and TRBJ2-7; tentatively, D is TRBD1 (5 bases). V shed 8 bases and J shed 0 bases, with 17 bases lying between them. There are 15 residues in the CDR3. CDR1 and CDR2 (germline): SGHVS, FNYEAQ.

In this sample, this clone turned up a few times. The chain is built from TRBV7-9 and TRBJ2-7; 7 bases are shared with TRBD1. Per germline, CDR1 SEHNR and CDR2 FQNEAQ (reference sequence). The CDR3 consists of 14 residues. V lost 2 bases and J lost 6; bases outside the gene matches: 7. The CDR3 bases are TGTGCCAGCAGCTTAACTACAGGGGTGGTCGAGCAGTACTTC. This gives the protein CASSLTTGVVEQYF.

This rearrangement joins TRBV5-4 to TRBJ1-1; 12 positions agree with TRBD1. The J segment lost 1 base and the V segment lost 2 bases, leaving 3 bases of the junction unmatched. Germline values: CDR1 SGHNT, CDR2 YYREEE (reference sequence). CDR3 length equals 16 residues. The CDR3 region is CASSLGTGGRNTEAFF. CDR3 sequence (DNA): TGTGCCAGCAGCTTAGGGACAGGGGGCCGGAACACTGAAGCTTTCTTT.

J is TRBJ2-7 and V is TRBV5-1; TRBD2 matches 7 bases. V lost 0 bases to trimming and J lost 4 bases; unmatched junction nucleotides: 7. The CDR3 runs to 15 residues. CDR1 is SGHRS and CDR2 is YFSETQ in the germline V gene. The CDR3 bases are TGCGCCAGCAGCTTGGAACTAGCGACGAAATACGAGCAGTACTTC. This codes for CASSLELATKYEQYF.

This chain joins TRBV6-6 and TRBJ2-3; D possibly corresponds to TRBD1 (6 bases). Germline V lookup: CDR1 MNHNY, CDR2 SVGAGI (reference sequence). The CDR3 contains 14 residues. The V end lost 0 bases, the J end lost 6 bases, and 10 bases lay between the germline ends. The CDR3 DNA reads as TGTGCCAGCAGTTACTCCTTAAGGGGGGATACGCAGTATTTT. It translates to CASSYSLRGDTQYF.

This chain joins TRBV7-9 and TRBJ1-6; D not resolved. The V gene lost 3 bases and the J gene lost 7 bases, with 10 bases spanning the gap. The CDR3 totals 14 residues. The V gene's germline CDR1 is SEHNR and CDR2 FQNEAQ (reference sequence). This CDR3 is CASSFEELNSPLHF. CDR3 nucleotides: TGTGCCAGCAGCTTTGAAGAGCTAAATTCACCCCTCCACTTT.

This clone was detected a few times. This chain links TRBV5-6 with TRBJ1-5; D perhaps matches TRBD1 (6 bases). Per the germline V gene, CDR1 is SGHDT and CDR2 is YYEEEE. V dropped 4 bases and J dropped 7 bases, with 15 bases sitting between them. This CDR3 spans 14 amino acids. The CDR3 coding sequence is TGTGCCAGCAGCCGACGGGGGGGCTCCCAGCCCCAGCATTTT. Amino acid sequence: CASSRRGGSQPQHF.

The chain links TRBV29-1 to TRBJ2-5, with D maybe TRBD2 (6 bases). CDR3 length equals 13 residues. Germline assignment: CDR1 SQVTM and CDR2 ANQGSEA. Trimming stripped 6 bases from V and 5 bases from J, with 16 bases between. The DNA for the CDR3 is TGCAGCGTGATACGGGGGATTGGGGAGACCCAGTACTTC. This translates into CSVIRGIGETQYF.

This chain joins TRBV19 and TRBJ1-5, with 7 positions matching TRBD1. Germline V gene lookup returns CDR1 LNHDA and CDR2 SQIVND (reference sequence). V gave up 7 bases and J gave up 4 bases; unmatched junction bases: 10. CDR3 size: 15 residues. The CDR3: CASKSAGQSNQPQHF. CDR3 sequence (DNA): TGTGCCAGTAAATCGGCGGGACAGTCGAATCAGCCCCAGCATTTT.

The chain recombines TRBV27 with TRBJ2-3, with 10 positions matching TRBD2. V lost 5 bases, J lost 5 bases, and 10 bases stayed unmatched. This CDR3 comprises 16 residues. Germline CDR1 and CDR2: MNHEY and SMNVEV (reference sequence). CDR3 bases: TGTGCCAGCAGTCCAGAGCTAGCGGGGGAGAGAGATACGCAGTATTTT. Translation gives CASSPELAGERDTQYF.

The rearrangement uses TRBV12-5 and TRBJ1-1; TRBD1 is a possible D gene (6 bases). The CDR3 has 14 residues. V lost 5 bases to trimming and J lost 0 bases, with 10 bases between them. Per germline, CDR1 LGHNT and CDR2 FRNRAP. CDR3 in amino acids: CASGKGQMNTEAFF. As DNA, the CDR3 is TGTGCTAGTGGTAAGGGACAAATGAACACTGAAGCTTTCTTT.

The chain employs TRBV6-6 and TRBJ2-2, with 8 bases that match TRBD2. V dropped 4 bases and J dropped 5; count of bases not matched to a gene: 6. Germline CDR1 is MNHNY and CDR2 is SVGAGI (reference sequence). The CDR3 is 15 amino acids. CDR3 DNA: TGTGCCAGCAGTTTCCAGCGGGAGAGGACCGGGGAGCTGTTTTTT. Amino acids: CASSFQRERTGELFF.

The J gene is TRBJ2-2, the V gene TRBV30; possibly TRBD2 for D (6 bases). The V end lost 3 bases, the J end lost 4 bases, and 9 bases lay between the germline ends. In germline, CDR1 is GTSNPN, CDR2 SVGIG (reference sequence). The CDR3 is 13 amino acids. The CDR3 nucleotides read TGTGCCTGGAGCGGGGGAGGCACCGGGGAGCTGTTTTTT. Protein product: CAWSGGGTGELFF.

The DNA for the CDR3 is TGTGCCAGCACCTCCCCGGGGGAAGAGACCCAGTACTTC. Translating it yields CASTSPGEETQYF. The genes are TRBV28 and TRBJ2-5; D perhaps matches TRBD2 (6 bases). V was trimmed by 7 bases and J by 3 bases, leaving 12 bases between them. The germline V gene has CDR1 MDHEN and CDR2 SYDVKM. The CDR3 consists of 13 residues.